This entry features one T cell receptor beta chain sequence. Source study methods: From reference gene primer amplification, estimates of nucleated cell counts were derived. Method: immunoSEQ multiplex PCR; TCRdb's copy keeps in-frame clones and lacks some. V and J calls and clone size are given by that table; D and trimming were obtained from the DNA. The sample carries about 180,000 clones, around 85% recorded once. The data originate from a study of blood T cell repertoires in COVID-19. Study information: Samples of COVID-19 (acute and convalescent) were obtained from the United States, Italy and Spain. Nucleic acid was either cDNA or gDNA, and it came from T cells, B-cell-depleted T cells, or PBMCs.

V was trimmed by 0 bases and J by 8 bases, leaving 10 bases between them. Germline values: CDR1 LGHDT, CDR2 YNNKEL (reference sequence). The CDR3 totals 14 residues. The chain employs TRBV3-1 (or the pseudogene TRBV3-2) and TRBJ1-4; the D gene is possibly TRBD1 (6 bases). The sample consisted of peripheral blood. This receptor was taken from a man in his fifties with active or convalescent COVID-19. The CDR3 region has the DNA TGTGCCAGCAGCCAAGAACAGGGTTACGAAAAACTGTTTTTT. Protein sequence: CASSQEQGYEKLFF.